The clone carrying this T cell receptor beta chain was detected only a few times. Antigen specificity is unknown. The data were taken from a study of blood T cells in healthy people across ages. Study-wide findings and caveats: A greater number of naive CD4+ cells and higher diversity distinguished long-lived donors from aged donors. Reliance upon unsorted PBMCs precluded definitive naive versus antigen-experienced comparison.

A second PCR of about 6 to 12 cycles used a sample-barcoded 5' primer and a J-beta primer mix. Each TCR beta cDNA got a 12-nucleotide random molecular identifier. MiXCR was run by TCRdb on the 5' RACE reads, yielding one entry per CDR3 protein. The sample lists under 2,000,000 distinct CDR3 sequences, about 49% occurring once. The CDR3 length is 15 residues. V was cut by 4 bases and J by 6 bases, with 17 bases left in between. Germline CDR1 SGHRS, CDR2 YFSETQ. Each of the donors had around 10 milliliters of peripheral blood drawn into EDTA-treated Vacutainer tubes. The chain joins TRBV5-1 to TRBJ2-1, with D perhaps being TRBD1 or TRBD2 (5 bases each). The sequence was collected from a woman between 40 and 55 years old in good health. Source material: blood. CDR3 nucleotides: TGCGCCAGCAGCCCTCCGGGAAAAGGGGTCAATGAGCAGTTCTTC. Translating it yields CASSPPGKGVNEQFF.